The clone carrying this T cell receptor (beta chain) was detected a few times. The record originates from a study of blood T cell repertoires in COVID-19. Study information: The study drew acute and convalescent COVID-19 samples from the United States, Italy and Spain.

V was clipped by 4 bases and J by 6 bases, with 20 bases between them. Germline lookup yields CDR1 SEHNR and CDR2 FQNEAQ (reference sequence). This CDR3 has 16 residues. Sequencing was performed with immunoSEQ multiplex PCR; in TCRdb, only in-frame clones are kept and a portion is missing. The table has 55,000 to 60,000 clones, roughly 83% seen once. Sequencing used peripheral blood. This chain links TRBV7-9 with TRBJ2-3; D might be TRBD2 (5 bases). This TCR derives from a man in his 70s with active COVID-19. CDR3 amino acids: CASSSSSGSLHDTQYF. CDR3 sequence (DNA): TGTGCCAGCAGCTCTTCCTCGGGATCACTCCATGATACGCAGTATTTT.